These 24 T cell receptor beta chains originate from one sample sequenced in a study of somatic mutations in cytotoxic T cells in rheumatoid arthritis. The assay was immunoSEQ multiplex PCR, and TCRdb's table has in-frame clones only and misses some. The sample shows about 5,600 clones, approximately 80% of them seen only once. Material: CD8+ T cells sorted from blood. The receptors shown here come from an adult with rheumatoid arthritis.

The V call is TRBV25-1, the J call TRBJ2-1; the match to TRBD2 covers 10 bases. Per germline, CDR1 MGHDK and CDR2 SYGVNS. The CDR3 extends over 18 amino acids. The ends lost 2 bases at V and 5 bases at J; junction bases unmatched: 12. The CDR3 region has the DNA TGTGCCAGCAGTGAAAGCGGGGGTAGCGGGAGGCGCAACAATGAGCAGTTCTTC. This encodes CASSESGGSGRRNNEQFF.

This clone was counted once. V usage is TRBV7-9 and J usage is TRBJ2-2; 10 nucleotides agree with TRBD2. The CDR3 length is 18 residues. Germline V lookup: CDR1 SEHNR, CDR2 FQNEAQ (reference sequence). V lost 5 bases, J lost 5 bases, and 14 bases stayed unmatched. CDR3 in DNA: TGTGCCAGCAGCCCGAGCGGGAGGGCCTCCCCTAGGACCGGGGAGCTGTTTTTT. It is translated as CASSPSGRASPRTGELFF.

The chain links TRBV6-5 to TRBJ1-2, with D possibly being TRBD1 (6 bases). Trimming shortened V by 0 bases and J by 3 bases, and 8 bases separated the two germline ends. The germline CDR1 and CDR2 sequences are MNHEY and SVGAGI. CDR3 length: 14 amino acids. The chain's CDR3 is CASSYSEGDYGYTF. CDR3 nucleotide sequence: TGTGCCAGCAGTTACTCGGAGGGGGACTATGGCTACACCTTC.

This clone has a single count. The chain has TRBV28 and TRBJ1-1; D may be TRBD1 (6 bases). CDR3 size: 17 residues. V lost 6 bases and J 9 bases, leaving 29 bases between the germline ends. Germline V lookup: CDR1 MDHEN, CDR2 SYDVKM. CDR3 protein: CASSQLSGRGKWGQAFF. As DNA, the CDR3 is TGTGCCAGCAGCCAGCTTTCGGGTAGGGGGAAGTGGGGCCAAGCTTTCTTT.

This CDR3 reads CASSRQRGPPPQECRNQPQHF. CDR3 DNA sequence: TGCGCCAGCAGCCGGCAACGAGGCCCCCCCCCGCAGGAGTGTCGCAATCAGCCCCAGCATTTT. This chain uses TRBV5-1 with TRBJ1-5; D is uncertain. The CDR3 runs to 21 residues. The V end lost 4 bases, the J end lost 2 bases, and 31 bases lay between the germline ends. Germline V gene data show CDR1 as SGHRS and CDR2 as YFSETQ.

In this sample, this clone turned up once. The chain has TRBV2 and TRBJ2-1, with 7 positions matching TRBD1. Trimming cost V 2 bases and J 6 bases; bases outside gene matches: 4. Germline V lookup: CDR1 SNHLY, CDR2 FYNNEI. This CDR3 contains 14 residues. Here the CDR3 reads CASSEYQGVNEQFF. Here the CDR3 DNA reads TGTGCCAGCAGTGAATACCAGGGGGTCAATGAGCAGTTCTTC.

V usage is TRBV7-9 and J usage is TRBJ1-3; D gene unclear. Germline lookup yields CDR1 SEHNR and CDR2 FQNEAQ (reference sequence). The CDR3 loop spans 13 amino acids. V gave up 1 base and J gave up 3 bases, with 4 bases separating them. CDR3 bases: TGTGCCAGCAGCTTAGGAAGTGGAAACACCATATATTTT. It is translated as CASSLGSGNTIYF.

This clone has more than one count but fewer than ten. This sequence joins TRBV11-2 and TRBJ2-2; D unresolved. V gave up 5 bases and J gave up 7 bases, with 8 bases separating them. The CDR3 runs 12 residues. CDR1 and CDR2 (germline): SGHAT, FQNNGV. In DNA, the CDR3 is TGTGCCAGCAGCCCGGGTGGCGGGGAGCTGTTTTTT. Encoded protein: CASSPGGGELFF.

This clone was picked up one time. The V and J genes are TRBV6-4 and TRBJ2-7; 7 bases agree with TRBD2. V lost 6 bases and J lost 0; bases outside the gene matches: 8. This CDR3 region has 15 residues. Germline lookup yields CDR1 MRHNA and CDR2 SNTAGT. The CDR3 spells CASSQGAGSSYEQYF. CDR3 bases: TGTGCCAGCAGCCAGGGAGCGGGGAGCTCCTACGAGCAGTACTTC.

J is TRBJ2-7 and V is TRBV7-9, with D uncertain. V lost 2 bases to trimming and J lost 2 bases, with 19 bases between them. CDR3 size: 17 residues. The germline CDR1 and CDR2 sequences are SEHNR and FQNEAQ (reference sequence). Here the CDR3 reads CASSLPYHTPEPYEQYF. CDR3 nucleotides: TGTGCCAGCAGCTTACCATACCACACTCCGGAGCCCTACGAGCAGTACTTC.

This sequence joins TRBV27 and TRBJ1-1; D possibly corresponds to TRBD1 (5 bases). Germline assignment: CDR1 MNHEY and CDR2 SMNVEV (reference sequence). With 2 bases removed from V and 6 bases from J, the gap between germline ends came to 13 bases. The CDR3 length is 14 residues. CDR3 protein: CASSLGLSGPEAFF. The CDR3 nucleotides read TGTGCCAGCAGTTTAGGTTTGTCGGGGCCTGAAGCTTTCTTT.

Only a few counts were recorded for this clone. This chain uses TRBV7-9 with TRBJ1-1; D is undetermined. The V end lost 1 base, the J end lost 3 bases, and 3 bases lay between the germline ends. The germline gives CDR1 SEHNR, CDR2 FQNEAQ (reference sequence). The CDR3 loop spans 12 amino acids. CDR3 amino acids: CASSLGYTEAFF. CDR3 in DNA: TGTGCCAGCAGCTTAGGGTACACTGAAGCTTTCTTT.

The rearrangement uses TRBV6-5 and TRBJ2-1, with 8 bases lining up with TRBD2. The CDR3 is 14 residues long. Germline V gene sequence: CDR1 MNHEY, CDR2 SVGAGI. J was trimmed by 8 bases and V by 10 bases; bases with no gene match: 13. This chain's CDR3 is CATTRGGASDEQFF. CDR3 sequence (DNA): TGTGCCACCACCCGGGGGGGCGCTTCGGATGAGCAGTTCTTC.

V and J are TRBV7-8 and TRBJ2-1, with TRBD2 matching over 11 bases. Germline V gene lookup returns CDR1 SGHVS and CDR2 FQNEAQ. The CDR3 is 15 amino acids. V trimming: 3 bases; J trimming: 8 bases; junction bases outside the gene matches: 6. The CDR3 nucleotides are TGTGCCAGCAGCTTTCTTACTAGCGGGAGCTATGAGCAGTTCTTC. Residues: CASSFLTSGSYEQFF.

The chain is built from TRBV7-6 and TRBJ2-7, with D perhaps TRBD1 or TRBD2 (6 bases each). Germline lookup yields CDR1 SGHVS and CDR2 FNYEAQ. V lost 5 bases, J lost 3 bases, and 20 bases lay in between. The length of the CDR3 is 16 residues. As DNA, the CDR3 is TGTGCCAGCAGCCCCGCGGGACACAAAGGAGGCTACGAGCAGTACTTC. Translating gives CASSPAGHKGGYEQYF.

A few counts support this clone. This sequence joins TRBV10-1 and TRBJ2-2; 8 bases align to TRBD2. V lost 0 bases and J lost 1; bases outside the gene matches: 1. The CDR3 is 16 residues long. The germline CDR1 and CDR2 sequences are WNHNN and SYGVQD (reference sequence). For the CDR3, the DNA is TGCGCCAGCAGTGAGTCTGCGGGAGGGAACACCGGGGAGCTGTTTTTT. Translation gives CASSESAGGNTGELFF.

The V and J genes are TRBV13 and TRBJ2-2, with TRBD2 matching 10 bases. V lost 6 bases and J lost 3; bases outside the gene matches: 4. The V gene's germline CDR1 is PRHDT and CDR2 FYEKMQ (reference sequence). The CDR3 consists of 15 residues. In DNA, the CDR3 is TGTGCCAGCAGTCAAGGACTAGCGGACACCGGGGAGCTGTTTTTT. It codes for CASSQGLADTGELFF.

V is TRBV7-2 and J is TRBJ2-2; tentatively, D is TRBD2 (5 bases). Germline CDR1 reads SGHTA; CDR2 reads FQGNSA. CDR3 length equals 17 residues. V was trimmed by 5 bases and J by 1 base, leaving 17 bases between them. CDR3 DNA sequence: TGTGCCAGCAGCCGAGGGTTTTGGGGTCAGAACACCGGGGAGCTGTTTTTT. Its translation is CASSRGFWGQNTGELFF.

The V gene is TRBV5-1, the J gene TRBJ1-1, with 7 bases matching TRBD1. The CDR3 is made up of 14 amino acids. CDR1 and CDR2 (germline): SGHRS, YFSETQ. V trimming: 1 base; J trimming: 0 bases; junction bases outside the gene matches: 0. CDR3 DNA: TGCGCCAGCAGCTTGACAGGGGTGAACACTGAAGCTTTCTTT. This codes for CASSLTGVNTEAFF.

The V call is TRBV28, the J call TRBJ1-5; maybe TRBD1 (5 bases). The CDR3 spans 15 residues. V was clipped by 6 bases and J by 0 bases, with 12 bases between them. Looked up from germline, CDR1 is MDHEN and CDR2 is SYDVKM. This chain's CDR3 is CASSPDSYSNQPQHF. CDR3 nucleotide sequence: TGTGCCAGCAGCCCCGACAGCTATAGCAATCAGCCCCAGCATTTT.

Here the CDR3 reads CASSRGTDEAFF. The CDR3, as DNA: TGTGCCAGCAGTAGAGGGACTGATGAAGCTTTCTTT. The chain couples TRBV6-5 to TRBJ1-1; a weak D match, TRBD1 (5 bases). Germline CDR1 reads MNHEY; CDR2 reads SVGAGI. This CDR3 spans 12 amino acids. V lost 5 bases to trimming and J lost 7 bases, with 11 bases between them.

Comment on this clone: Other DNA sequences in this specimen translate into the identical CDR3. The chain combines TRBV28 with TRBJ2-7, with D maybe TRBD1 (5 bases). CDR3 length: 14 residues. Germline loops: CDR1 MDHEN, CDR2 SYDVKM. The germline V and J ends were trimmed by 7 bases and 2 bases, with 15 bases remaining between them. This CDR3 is CASTDGAAPYEQYF. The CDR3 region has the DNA TGTGCCAGCACTGATGGGGCAGCGCCCTACGAGCAGTACTTC. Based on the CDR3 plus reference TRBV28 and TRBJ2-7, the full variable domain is DVKVTQSSRYLVKRTGEKVFLECVQDMDHENMFWYRQDPGLGLRLIYFSYDVKMKEKGDIPEGYSVSREKKERFSLILESASTNQTSMYLCASTDGAAPYEQYFGPGTRLTVT.

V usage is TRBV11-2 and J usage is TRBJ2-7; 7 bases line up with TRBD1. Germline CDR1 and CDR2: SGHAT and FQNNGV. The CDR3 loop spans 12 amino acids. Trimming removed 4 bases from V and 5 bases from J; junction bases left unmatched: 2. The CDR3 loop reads CASSSGGDEQYF. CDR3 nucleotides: TGTGCCAGCAGCTCAGGGGGTGACGAGCAGTACTTC.

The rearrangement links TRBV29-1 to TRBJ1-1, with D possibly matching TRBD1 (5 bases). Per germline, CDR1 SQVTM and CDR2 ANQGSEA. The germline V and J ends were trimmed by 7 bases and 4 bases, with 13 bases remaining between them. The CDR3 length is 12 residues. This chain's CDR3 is CSGVGGFTEAFF. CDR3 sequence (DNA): TGCAGCGGCGTGGGGGGGTTCACTGAAGCTTTCTTT.